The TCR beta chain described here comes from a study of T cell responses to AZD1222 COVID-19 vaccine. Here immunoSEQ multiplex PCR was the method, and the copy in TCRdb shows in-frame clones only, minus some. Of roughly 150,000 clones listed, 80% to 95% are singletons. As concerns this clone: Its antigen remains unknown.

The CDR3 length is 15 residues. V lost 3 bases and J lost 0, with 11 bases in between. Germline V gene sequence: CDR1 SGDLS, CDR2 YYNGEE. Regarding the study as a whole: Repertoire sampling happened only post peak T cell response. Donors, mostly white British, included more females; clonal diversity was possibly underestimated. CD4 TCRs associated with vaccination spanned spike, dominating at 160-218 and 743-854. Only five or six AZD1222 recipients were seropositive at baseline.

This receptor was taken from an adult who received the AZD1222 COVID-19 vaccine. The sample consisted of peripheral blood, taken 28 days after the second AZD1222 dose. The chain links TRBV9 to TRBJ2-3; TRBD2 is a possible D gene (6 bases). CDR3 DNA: TGTGCCAGCAGCGCCTGGGGGGATAGCACAGATACGCAGTATTTT. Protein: CASSAWGDSTDTQYF.